The clone carrying this T cell receptor (beta chain) turned up a few times. The antigen remains unidentified. This sample was taken from a study of identical twins. Whole-study findings and limits: An excess of low generation probability was shown by twin-shared out-of-frame alpha sequences. Out-of-frame beta chain sequences displayed weaker excess sharing between twins.

Germline V gene lookup returns CDR1 LNHDA and CDR2 SQIVND (reference sequence). This CDR3 contains 15 residues. J lost 4 bases, V lost 7 bases, and 10 bases had no gene match. TCRdb reprocessed the 5' RACE reads with MiXCR, giving one entry per CDR3 protein. The sample contains hundreds of thousands of distinct CDR3 sequences, more than 6.5% of which appear only once. The sample was also linked to a second study, of yellow fever vaccine responses in identical twins. As reported in that work: Twins' vaccine T cell response reportedly seemed partly convergent, partly personalized.

The clonotype originates from a woman aged 18-29 years in good health. The V and J genes are TRBV19 and TRBJ2-3; TRBD2 matches 8 bases. The specimen sequenced was PBMCs. The CDR3 DNA reads TGTGCCAGTAACCGTGGAGCGGGAGAAGCAGATACGCAGTATTTT. This encodes CASNRGAGEADTQYF.